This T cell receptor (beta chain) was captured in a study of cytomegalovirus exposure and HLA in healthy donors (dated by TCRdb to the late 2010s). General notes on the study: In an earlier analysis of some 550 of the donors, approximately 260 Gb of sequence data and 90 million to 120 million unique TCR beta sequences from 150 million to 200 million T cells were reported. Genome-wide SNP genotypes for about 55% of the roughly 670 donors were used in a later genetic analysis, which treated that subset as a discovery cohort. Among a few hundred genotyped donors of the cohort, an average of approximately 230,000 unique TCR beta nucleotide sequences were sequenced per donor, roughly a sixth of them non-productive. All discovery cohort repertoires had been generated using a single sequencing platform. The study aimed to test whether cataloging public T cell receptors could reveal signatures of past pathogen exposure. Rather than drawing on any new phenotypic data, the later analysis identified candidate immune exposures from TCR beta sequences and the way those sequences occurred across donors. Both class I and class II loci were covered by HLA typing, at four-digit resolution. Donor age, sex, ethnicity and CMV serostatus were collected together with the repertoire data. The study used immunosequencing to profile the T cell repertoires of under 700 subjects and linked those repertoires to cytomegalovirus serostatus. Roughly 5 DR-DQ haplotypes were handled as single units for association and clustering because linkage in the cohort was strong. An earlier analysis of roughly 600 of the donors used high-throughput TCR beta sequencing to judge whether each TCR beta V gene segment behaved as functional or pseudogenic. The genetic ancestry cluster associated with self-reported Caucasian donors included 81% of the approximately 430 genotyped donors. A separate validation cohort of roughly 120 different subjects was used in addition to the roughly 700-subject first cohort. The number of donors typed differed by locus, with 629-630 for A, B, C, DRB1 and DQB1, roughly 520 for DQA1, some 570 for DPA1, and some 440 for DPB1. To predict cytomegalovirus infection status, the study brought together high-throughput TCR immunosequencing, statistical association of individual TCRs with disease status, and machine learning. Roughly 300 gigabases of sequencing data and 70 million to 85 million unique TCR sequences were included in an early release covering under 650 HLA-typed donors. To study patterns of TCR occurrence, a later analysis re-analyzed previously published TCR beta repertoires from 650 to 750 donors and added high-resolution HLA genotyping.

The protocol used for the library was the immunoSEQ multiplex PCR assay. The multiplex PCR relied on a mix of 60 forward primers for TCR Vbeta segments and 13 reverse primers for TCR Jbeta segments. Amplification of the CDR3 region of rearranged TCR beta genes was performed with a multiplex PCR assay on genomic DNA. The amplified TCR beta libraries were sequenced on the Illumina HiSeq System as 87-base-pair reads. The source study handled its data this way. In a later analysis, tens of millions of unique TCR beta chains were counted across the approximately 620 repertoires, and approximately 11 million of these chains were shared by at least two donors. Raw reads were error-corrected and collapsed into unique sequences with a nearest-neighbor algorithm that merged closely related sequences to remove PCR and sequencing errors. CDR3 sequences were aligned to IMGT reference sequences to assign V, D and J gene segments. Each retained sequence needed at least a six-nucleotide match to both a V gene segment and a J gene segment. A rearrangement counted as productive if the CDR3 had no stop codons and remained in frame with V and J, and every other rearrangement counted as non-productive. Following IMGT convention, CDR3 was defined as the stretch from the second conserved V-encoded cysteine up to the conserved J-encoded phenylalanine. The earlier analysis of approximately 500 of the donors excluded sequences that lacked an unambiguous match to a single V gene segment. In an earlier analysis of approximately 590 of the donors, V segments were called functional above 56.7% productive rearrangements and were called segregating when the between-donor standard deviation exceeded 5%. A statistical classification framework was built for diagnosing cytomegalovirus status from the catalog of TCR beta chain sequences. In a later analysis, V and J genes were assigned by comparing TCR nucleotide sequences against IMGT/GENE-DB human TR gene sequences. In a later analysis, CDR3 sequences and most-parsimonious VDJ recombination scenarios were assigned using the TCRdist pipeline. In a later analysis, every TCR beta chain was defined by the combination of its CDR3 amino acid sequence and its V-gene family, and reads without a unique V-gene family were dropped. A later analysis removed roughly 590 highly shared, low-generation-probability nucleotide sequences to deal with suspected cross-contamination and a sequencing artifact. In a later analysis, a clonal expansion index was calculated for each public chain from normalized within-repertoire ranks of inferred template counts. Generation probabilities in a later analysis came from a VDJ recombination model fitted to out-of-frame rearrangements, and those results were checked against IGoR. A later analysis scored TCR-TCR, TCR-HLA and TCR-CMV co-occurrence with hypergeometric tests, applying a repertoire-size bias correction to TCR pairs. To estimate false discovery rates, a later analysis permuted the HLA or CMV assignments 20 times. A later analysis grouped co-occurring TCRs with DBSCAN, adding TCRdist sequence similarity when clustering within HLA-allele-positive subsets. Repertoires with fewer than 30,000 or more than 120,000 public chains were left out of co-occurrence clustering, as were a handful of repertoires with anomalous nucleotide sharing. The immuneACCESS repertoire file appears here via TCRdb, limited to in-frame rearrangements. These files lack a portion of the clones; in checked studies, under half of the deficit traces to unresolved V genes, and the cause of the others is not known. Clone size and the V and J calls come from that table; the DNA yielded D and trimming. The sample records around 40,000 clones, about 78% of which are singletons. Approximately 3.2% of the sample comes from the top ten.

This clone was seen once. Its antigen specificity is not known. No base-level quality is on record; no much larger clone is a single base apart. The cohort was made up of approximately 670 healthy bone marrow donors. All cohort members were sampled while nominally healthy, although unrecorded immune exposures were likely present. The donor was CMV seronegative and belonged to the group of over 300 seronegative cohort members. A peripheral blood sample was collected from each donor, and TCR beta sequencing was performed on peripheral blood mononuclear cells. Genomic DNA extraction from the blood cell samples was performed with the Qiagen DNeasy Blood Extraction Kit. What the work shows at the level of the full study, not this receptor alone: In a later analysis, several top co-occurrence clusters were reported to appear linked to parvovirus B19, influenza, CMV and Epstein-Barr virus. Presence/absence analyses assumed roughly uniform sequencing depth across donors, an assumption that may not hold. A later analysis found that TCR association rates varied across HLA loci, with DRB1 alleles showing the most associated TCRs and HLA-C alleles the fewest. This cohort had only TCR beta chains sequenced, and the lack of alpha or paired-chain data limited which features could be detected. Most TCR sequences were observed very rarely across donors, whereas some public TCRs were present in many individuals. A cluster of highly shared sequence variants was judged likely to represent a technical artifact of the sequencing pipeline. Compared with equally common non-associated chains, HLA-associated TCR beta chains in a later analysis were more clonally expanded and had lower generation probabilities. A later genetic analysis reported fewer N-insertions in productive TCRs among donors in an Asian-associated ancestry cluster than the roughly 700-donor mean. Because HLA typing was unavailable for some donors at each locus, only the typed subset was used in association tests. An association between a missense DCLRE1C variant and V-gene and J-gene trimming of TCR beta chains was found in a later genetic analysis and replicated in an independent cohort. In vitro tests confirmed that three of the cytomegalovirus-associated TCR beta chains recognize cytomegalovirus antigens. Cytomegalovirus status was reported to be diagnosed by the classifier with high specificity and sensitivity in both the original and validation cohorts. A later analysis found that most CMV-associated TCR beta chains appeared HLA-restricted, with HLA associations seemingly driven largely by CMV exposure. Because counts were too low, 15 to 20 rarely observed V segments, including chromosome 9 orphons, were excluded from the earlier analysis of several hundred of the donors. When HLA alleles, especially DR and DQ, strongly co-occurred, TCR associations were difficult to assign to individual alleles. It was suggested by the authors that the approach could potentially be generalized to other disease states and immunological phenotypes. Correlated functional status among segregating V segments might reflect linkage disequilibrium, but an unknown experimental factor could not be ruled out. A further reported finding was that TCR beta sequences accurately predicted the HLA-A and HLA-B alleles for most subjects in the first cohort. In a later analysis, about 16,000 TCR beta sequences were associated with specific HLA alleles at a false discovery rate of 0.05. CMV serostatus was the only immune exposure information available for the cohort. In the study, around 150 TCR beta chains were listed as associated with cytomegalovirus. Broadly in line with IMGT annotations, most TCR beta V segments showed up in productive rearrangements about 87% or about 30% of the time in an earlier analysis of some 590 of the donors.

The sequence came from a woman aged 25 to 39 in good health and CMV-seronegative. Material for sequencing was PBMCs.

The DNA reads TGTGCCAGCAGTGCAAGACAGGGTGAGGGTACTGAAGCTTTCTTT. It translates to CASSARQGEGTEAFF. The chain is made from TRBV6-6 and TRBJ1-1; 7 junctional bases match TRBD1. Taken from cysteine to phenylalanine, the CDR3 has 15 residues. The entry retains the CDR3 DNA only, 45 bases that are in frame from base 1. The junction shows trimming of 5 bases on V and 5 bases on J, and the gene matches do not reach 11 bases of it. The germline V gene (reference sequence) yields MNHNY for CDR1 and SVGAGI for CDR2.